A single sample gave rise to the 26 T cell receptor beta chains below, sequenced in a study of blood T cell repertoires in COVID-19 (dated by TCRdb to 2019 to 2021). The library was generated by the immunoSEQ multiplex PCR assay. Held by TCRdb, this immuneACCESS table contains in-frame sequences only and omits some clones. Under half of the omission traces to an unresolved V gene where checked; the cause of the rest is unknown. The sample table lists roughly 100,000 clones, roughly nine tenths of them with a count of one. Roughly 5.6% of the sample is taken by the ten largest. The sample taken for sequencing was peripheral blood. These receptors all come from a human donor in a cohort sampled during active COVID-19.

The chain recombines TRBV7-8 with TRBJ1-1, with 7 bases identical to TRBD1. V was clipped by 5 bases and J by 1 base; unmatched bases: 10. This CDR3 has 16 amino acids. From germline, CDR1 is SGHVS and CDR2 FQNEAQ. This CDR3 reads CASSPRGFGGNTEAFF. The CDR3 DNA reads as TGTGCCAGCAGCCCCAGGGGGTTTGGAGGGAACACTGAAGCTTTCTTT. The variable domain in full, completed from reference TRBV7-8 and TRBJ1-1, reads GAGVSQSPRYKVAKRGQDVALRCDPISGHVSLFWYQQALGQGPEFLTYFQNEAQLDKSGLPSDRFFAERPEGSVSTLKIQRTQQEDSAVYLCASSPRGFGGNTEAFFGQGTRLTVV.

The chain uses TRBV7-9 and TRBJ2-3; no clear D. There are 14 residues in the CDR3. Germline CDR1 reads SEHNR; CDR2 reads FQNEAQ (reference sequence). Trimming took 5 bases from V and 7 from J, leaving 16 bases between them. CDR3 sequence: CASSPPWPGNTQYF. The CDR3, as DNA: TGTGCCAGCAGCCCCCCTTGGCCGGGTAATACGCAGTATTTT.

The V and J genes are TRBV5-1 and TRBJ1-1; 7 positions match TRBD1. Germline V gives CDR1 SGHRS, CDR2 YFSETQ. J gave up 5 bases and V 2 bases, and 9 bases lay outside the gene matches. The CDR3 length is 15 residues. The CDR3 nucleotides read TGCGCCAGCAGCTTCGGACAGGCTTCGCGGACTGAAGCTTTCTTT. This gives the protein CASSFGQASRTEAFF.

There are a few counts of this clone. This chain uses TRBV6-5 with TRBJ1-4; D is undetermined. Trimming stripped 2 bases from V and 7 bases from J, with 8 bases between. The CDR3 spans 13 residues. Germline-derived CDR1 and CDR2 are MNHEY and SVGAGI. CDR3 sequence reads: CASSYISGEKLFF. The CDR3 nucleotides read TGTGCCAGCAGTTACATATCCGGTGAAAAACTGTTTTTT.

The rearrangement links TRBV27 to TRBJ2-7; perhaps TRBD2 as D (5 bases). The V gene lost 3 bases and the J gene lost 2 bases, with 11 bases spanning the gap. CDR3 length equals 14 residues. Per the germline V gene, CDR1 is MNHEY and CDR2 is SMNVEV (reference sequence). The CDR3 sequence is CASSFIGNPYEQYF. The CDR3 nucleotides are TGTGCCAGCAGTTTTATCGGGAACCCCTACGAGCAGTACTTC.

In its sample, this clone was seen once. The chain recombines TRBV6-5 with TRBJ2-1; the match to TRBD2 covers 14 bases. CDR1 is MNHEY and CDR2 is SVGAGI in the germline V gene. V gave up 7 bases and J gave up 7 bases; unmatched junction bases: 3. The CDR3 extends over 14 amino acids. DNA for the CDR3: TGTGCCAGCACCGGGACTAGCGGGGGTAATGAGCAGTTCTTC. This encodes CASTGTSGGNEQFF.

J is TRBJ2-7 and V is TRBV5-1, with 9 bases lining up with TRBD2. Unmatched junction bases numbered 2, after V lost 2 bases and J lost 2 bases. The CDR3 extends over 14 amino acids. Looked up from germline, CDR1 is SGHRS and CDR2 is YFSETQ. The CDR3 reads CASSFLAGAYEQYF. The CDR3 coding sequence is TGCGCCAGCAGCTTCTTAGCGGGGGCCTACGAGCAGTACTTC.

The chain is built from TRBV19 and TRBJ2-1, with 9 nucleotides matching TRBD1. This CDR3 region has 15 residues. Trimming took 4 bases from V and 5 from J; bases not matched to a gene: 6. From germline, CDR1 is LNHDA and CDR2 SQIVND (reference sequence). The CDR3 loop reads CASSSWTGVNNEQFF. Here the CDR3 DNA reads TGTGCCAGTAGTAGCTGGACAGGGGTCAACAATGAGCAGTTCTTC.

This rearrangement joins TRBV28 to TRBJ1-2; 7 positions agree with TRBD1. Germline-derived CDR1 and CDR2 are MDHEN and SYDVKM. Losses at the gene ends were 10 bases for V and 4 bases for J; bases not matched to a gene: 9. The CDR3 consists of 13 residues. The CDR3 nucleotides read TGTGCCACCGAAACAACAGGGGTCTATGGCTACACCTTC. Translated: CATETTGVYGYTF.

CDR3 DNA sequence: TGTGCCAGCAGTGAAGCAACTAACGGGGGCGAGCAGTACTTC. This codes for CASSEATNGGEQYF. The V gene is TRBV2, the J gene TRBJ2-7, with a possible D match to TRBD2 (6 bases). The ends were cut back, 0 bases at V and 6 bases at J, with 12 bases in the middle. Per the germline V gene, CDR1 is SNHLY and CDR2 is FYNNEI. The CDR3 sequence is 14 residues long.

V gene TRBV7-9 combines with J gene TRBJ2-1, with 8 bases lining up with TRBD2. The CDR3 runs to 17 residues. The trim removed 4 bases at V and 6 bases at J, leaving 14 bases unmatched. Germline V gene lookup returns CDR1 SEHNR and CDR2 FQNEAQ (reference sequence). In DNA form, the CDR3 reads TGTGCCAGCAGCTCCCTGACCTCAAGCGGGAGTCTCAATGAGCAGTTCTTC. This sequence encodes CASSSLTSSGSLNEQFF.

The V gene is TRBV29-1, the J gene TRBJ2-7; TRBD1 agrees at 7 bases. Germline assignment: CDR1 SQVTM and CDR2 ANQGSEA. The CDR3 covers 16 residues. The V segment lost 1 base and the J segment 2 bases; nucleotides outside the gene matches: 11. The CDR3 DNA follows: TGCAGCGTTGAAGGGCGTCCGGGGCAGGGGGCCTACGAGCAGTACTTC. It encodes CSVEGRPGQGAYEQYF.

The V call is TRBV6-5, the J call TRBJ2-5; D not certain. Germline CDR1 and CDR2: MNHEY and SVGAGI. The CDR3 is 14 amino acids. The V end was cut by 1 base, the J end by 0 bases, with 6 bases between. CDR3 DNA: TGTGCCAGCAGTTACTACAGCAACCAAGAGACCCAGTACTTC. Amino acids: CASSYYSNQETQYF.

The V gene is TRBV7-2, the J gene TRBJ2-3; TRBD1 aligns across 9 bases. The ends lost 6 bases at V and 3 bases at J; junction bases unmatched: 7. Per germline, CDR1 SGHTA and CDR2 FQGNSA. The CDR3 sequence is 15 residues long. The CDR3 DNA sequence: TGTGCCAGCAGTTACCGGGGACAGGGAACAGATACGCAGTATTTT. Protein product: CASSYRGQGTDTQYF.

The V call is TRBV18, the J call TRBJ1-4; the match to TRBD1 covers 9 bases. With V trimmed by 3 bases and J by 7 bases, 6 bases remained unmatched. Germline V gene data show CDR1 as KGHSH and CDR2 as LQKENI. CDR3 size: 15 residues. In DNA form, the CDR3 reads TGTGCCAGCTCACCCCCGGACAGGGGTTTTGAAAAACTGTTTTTT. Translation gives CASSPPDRGFEKLFF.

The genes are TRBV5-1 and TRBJ1-1; D gene ambiguous. CDR1 is SGHRS and CDR2 is YFSETQ in the germline V gene. This CDR3 contains 13 residues. Trimming removed 0 bases at V and 6 bases at J, with 9 bases between. In DNA form, the CDR3 reads TGCGCCAGCAGCTTGGTCCCGGAGGCTGAAGCTTTCTTT. Translated, it gives CASSLVPEAEAFF.

The V gene is TRBV11-3, the J gene TRBJ1-5, with 9 bases that match TRBD1. Germline V CDR1 and CDR2: SGHNT, YENEEA. The trim removed 4 bases at V and 5 bases at J, leaving 12 bases unmatched. The CDR3 totals 17 residues. This CDR3 is CASSYEEGGQGYQPQHF. Written as DNA, the CDR3 is TGTGCCAGCAGCTACGAGGAAGGGGGACAGGGCTATCAGCCCCAGCATTTT.

V usage is TRBV9 and J usage is TRBJ2-3, with 10 bases identical to TRBD2. This CDR3 is built from 15 residues. Germline lookup yields CDR1 SGDLS and CDR2 YYNGEE. Trimming took 3 bases from V and 4 from J; bases not matched to a gene: 5. This chain's CDR3 is CASSDRTSGPDTQYF. The CDR3 region has the DNA TGTGCCAGCAGCGACAGGACTAGCGGCCCAGATACGCAGTATTTT.

The genes are TRBV2 and TRBJ2-4; D is possibly TRBD2 (5 bases). Germline CDR1 reads SNHLY; CDR2 reads FYNNEI. The V end was cut by 3 bases, the J end by 8 bases, with 17 bases between. This CDR3 is 15 amino acids long. The CDR3 here is CASSEAGPAGDIQYF. In nucleotides, the CDR3 is TGTGCCAGCAGTGAGGCAGGACCCGCCGGGGACATTCAGTACTTC.

J is TRBJ2-2 and V is TRBV10-1, with D possibly TRBD2 on 6 matching bases. The CDR3 runs to 16 residues. Germline assignment: CDR1 WNHNN and CDR2 SYGVQD (reference sequence). Trimming took off 6 bases at V and 4 bases at J, with 18 bases between the two ends. CDR3 in amino acids: CASRGGLLLITGELFF. The CDR3 bases are TGCGCCAGCAGGGGAGGACTATTGCTTATCACCGGGGAGCTGTTTTTT.

The chain has TRBV5-6 and TRBJ2-1; 8 bases are shared with TRBD2. V shed 0 bases and J 6 bases; nucleotides not matched to a gene: 14. The germline gives CDR1 SGHDT, CDR2 YYEEEE. The CDR3 runs to 18 residues. For the CDR3, the DNA is TGTGCCAGCAGCTTGGAAGTAGTAACCGGGACTAGGGGCAATGAGCAGTTCTTC. Translated: CASSLEVVTGTRGNEQFF.

The chain couples TRBV19 to TRBJ1-3; D gene ambiguous. This CDR3 region has 12 residues. Germline loops: CDR1 LNHDA, CDR2 SQIVND (reference sequence). The V and J ends lost 11 bases and 6 bases respectively, with 14 bases between them. CDR3 nucleotides: TGTGCCTCTCGAGGATATCCAAACACCATATATTTT. It translates to CASRGYPNTIYF.

V usage is TRBV9 and J usage is TRBJ2-5; 7 bases agree with TRBD1. V gave up 0 bases and J gave up 2 bases; unmatched junction bases: 4. This CDR3 is 15 amino acids long. In germline, CDR1 is SGDLS, CDR2 YYNGEE. The CDR3 DNA reads as TGTGCCAGCAGCGTAGGGGGACAGAAACAAGAGACCCAGTACTTC. It yields the protein CASSVGGQKQETQYF.

The chain carries TRBV29-1 and TRBJ2-6; 8 bases map to TRBD1. V lost 8 bases and J lost 3; bases outside the gene matches: 15. The CDR3 runs to 17 residues. The germline gives CDR1 SQVTM, CDR2 ANQGSEA. The DNA for the CDR3 is TGCAGCTCCTTACCGGGACAGGTTCTCGGTGGGGCCAACGTCCTGACTTTC. Translation: CSSLPGQVLGGANVLTF.

The DNA for the CDR3 is TGTGCCAGTAGTAGATATAGGACAGCCCAAGAGACCCAGTACTTC. Translation gives CASSRYRTAQETQYF. The chain links TRBV19 to TRBJ2-5; TRBD1 might be the D (6 bases). The CDR3 sequence is 15 residues long. The germline gives CDR1 LNHDA, CDR2 SQIVND (reference sequence). The V gene lost 4 bases and the J gene lost 1 base, with 13 bases spanning the gap.

This clone was counted between two and nine times. The CDR3 is CASSSTGGASGYTF. CDR3 coding DNA: TGTGCCAGCAGCTCAACAGGGGGCGCGTCTGGCTACACCTTC. The chain combines TRBV11-2 with TRBJ1-2; TRBD1 matches 9 bases. V was clipped by 4 bases and J by 7 bases; unmatched bases: 7. The CDR3 is 14 amino acids. Germline loops: CDR1 SGHAT, CDR2 FQNNGV.